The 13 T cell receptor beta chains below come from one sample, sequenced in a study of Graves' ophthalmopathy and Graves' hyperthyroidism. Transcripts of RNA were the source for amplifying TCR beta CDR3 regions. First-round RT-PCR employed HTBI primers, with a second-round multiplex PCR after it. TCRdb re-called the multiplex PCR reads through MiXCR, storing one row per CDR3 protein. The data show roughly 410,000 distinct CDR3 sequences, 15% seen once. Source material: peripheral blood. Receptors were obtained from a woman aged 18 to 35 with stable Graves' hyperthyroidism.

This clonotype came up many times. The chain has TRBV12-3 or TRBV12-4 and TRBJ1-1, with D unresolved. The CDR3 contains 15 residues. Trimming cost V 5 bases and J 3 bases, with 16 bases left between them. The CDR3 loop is CASSTSRRLDTEAFF. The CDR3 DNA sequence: TGTGCCAGCAGTACATCTCGTCGCCTAGACACTGAAGCTTTCTTT.

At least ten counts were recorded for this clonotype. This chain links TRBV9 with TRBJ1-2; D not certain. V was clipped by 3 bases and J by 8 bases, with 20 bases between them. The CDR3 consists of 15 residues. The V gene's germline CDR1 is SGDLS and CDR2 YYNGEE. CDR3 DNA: TGTGCCAGCAGCGCATTTGAGATGGCGGGAGGAGGCTACACCTTC. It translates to CASSAFEMAGGGYTF.

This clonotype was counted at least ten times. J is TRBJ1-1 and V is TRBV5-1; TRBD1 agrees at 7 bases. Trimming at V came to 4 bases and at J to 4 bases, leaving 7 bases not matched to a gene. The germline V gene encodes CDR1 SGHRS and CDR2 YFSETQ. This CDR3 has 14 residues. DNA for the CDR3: TGCGCCAGCAGCCGTCAGACAGGGATCACTGAAGCTTTCTTT. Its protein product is CASSRQTGITEAFF.

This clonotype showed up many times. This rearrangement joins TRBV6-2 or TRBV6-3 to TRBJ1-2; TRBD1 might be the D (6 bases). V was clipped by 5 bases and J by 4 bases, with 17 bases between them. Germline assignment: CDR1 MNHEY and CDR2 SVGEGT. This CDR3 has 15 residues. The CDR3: CASSQALQGVYGYTF. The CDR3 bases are TGTGCCAGCAGTCAGGCCTTACAGGGAGTCTATGGCTACACCTTC.

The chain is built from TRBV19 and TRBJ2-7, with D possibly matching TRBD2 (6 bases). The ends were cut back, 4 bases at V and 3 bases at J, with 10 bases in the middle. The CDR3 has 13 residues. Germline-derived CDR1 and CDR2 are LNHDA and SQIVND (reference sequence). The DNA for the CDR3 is TGTGCCAGTAGTACGGACTACAACTACGAGCAGTACTTC. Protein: CASSTDYNYEQYF.

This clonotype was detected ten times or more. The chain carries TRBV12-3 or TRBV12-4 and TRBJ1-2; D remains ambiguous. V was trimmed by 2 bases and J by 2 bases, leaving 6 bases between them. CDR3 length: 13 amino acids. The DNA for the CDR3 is TGTGCCAGCAGTTTAAAGGAAAACTATGGCTACACCTTC. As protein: CASSLKENYGYTF.

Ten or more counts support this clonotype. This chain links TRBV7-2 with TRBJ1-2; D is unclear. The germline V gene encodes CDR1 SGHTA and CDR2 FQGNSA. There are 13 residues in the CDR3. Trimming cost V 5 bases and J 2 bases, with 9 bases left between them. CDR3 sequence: CASSLLWNYGYTF. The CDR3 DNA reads TGTGCCAGCAGCCTGCTCTGGAACTATGGCTACACCTTC.

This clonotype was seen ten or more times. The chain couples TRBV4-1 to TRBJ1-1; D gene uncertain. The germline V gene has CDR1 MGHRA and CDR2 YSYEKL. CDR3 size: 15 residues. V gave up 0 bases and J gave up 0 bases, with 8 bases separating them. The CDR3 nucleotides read TGCGCCAGCAGCCAAGACTTGGTGATGAACACTGAAGCTTTCTTT. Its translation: CASSQDLVMNTEAFF.

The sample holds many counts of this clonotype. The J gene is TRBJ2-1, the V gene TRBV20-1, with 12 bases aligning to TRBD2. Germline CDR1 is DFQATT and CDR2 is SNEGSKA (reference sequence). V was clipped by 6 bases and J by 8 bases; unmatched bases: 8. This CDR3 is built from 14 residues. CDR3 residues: CSALSGLAGYEQFF. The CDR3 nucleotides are TGCAGTGCCCTGAGTGGACTAGCGGGGTATGAGCAGTTCTTC.

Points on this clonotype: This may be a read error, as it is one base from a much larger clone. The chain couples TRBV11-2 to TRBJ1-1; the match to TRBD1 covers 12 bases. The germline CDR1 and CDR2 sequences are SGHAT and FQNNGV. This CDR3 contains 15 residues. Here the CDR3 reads CASRRDRGRGSEVFF. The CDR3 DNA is TGTGCCAGCAGGCGGGACAGGGGGCGAGGATCTGAAGTTTTCTTT.

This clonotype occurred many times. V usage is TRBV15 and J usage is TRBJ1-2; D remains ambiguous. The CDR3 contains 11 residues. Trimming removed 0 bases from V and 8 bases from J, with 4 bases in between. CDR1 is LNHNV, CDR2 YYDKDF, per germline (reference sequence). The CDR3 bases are TGTGCCACCAGCAGAGAGGGGGGCTACACCTTC. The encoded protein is CATSREGGYTF.

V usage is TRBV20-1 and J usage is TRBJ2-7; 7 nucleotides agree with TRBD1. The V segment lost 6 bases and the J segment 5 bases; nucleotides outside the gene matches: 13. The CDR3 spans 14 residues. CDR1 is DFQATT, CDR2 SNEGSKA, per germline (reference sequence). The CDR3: CSAPPRQDRHEQYF. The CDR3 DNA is TGCAGTGCCCCACCCAGGCAGGACAGGCACGAGCAGTACTTC.

CDR3 residues: CASSTGGTNTYEQYF. The CDR3 coding sequence is TGTGCCAGCAGCACCGGCGGGACAAATACCTACGAGCAGTACTTC. The chain links TRBV7-2 to TRBJ2-7; either TRBD1 or TRBD2 may supply D (6 bases each). The CDR3 totals 15 residues. Trimming took 5 bases from V and 2 from J, leaving 16 bases between them. CDR1 and CDR2 (germline): SGHTA, FQGNSA.